These T cell receptor beta chains were read from a single sample in a study of T cells in Graves' hyperthyroidism and ophthalmopathy. TCRdb analysed the multiplex PCR reads with MiXCR anew, one entry per CDR3 protein. Here the sample spans a few hundred thousand distinct CDR3 sequences, 13% to 15% being singletons. The sequenced material came from blood. These receptors were taken from a woman under 30 with Graves' hyperthyroidism. Both conserved end residues are part of each CDR3. Fields, in order: clone size, D gene, J gene, V gene, CDR3 DNA, CDR3 protein. The D gene is left open where the match is weak. Size is omitted from some rows. Given values are once, few, many or a class for expanded clones.

clone size: many; D gene: -; J gene: TRBJ1-2; V gene: TRBV11-2; CDR3 DNA: TGTGCCAGCAGCCTAAAGGAGGTAGGGCGGCACTATGGCTACACCTTC; CDR3 protein: CASSLKEVGRHYGYTF
clone size: -; D gene: -; J gene: TRBJ1-3; V gene: TRBV7-2; CDR3 DNA: TGTGCCAGCAGCTCGCTTGGAAACACCGTATATTTT; CDR3 protein: CASSSLGNTVYF
clone size: few; D gene: -; J gene: TRBJ1-5; V gene: TRBV4-1; CDR3 DNA: TGCGCCAGCAGCCAAGATCAGAAAGCGATCTCGTATCAGCCCCAGCATTTT; CDR3 protein: CASSQDQKAISYQPQHF
clone size: -; D gene: -; J gene: TRBJ2-7; V gene: TRBV29-1; CDR3 DNA: TGCAGCGTTATTGGTGGTTGGGGCGAGCAGTACTTC; CDR3 protein: CSVIGGWGEQYF
clone size: many; D gene: TRBD1; J gene: TRBJ2-7; V gene: TRBV2; CDR3 DNA: TGTGCCAGCAACGAAGGACAGGGATCCTACGAGCAGTACTTC; CDR3 protein: CASNEGQGSYEQYF
clone size: few; D gene: TRBD1; J gene: TRBJ1-1; V gene: TRBV5-6; CDR3 DNA: TGTGCCAGCAACTTGGTTGCCAGGGGGCGTAGGACTGAAGCTTTCTTT; CDR3 protein: CASNLVARGRRTEAFF
clone size: many; D gene: TRBD2; J gene: TRBJ2-5; V gene: TRBV12-3/TRBV12-4; CDR3 DNA: TGTGCCAGCAGCCCTCTGTGGGAGGGCGAGACCCAGTACTTC; CDR3 protein: CASSPLWEGETQYF
clone size: many; D gene: TRBD2; J gene: TRBJ2-1; V gene: TRBV7-3; CDR3 DNA: TGTGCCAGCAGCTTAACCCCAACTCTTAGCGGGAGGGAGGGTGAGCAGTTCTTC; CDR3 protein: CASSLTPTLSGREGEQFF
clone size: many; D gene: -; J gene: TRBJ2-7; V gene: TRBV27; CDR3 DNA: TGTGCCAGCAGTTTGACCCTTCACTACGAGCAGTACTTC; CDR3 protein: CASSLTLHYEQYF
clone size: many; D gene: TRBD1; J gene: TRBJ1-2; V gene: TRBV5-1; CDR3 DNA: TGCGCCAGCAGCGGGTTGACAGGGGCTGATTATGGCTACACCTTC; CDR3 protein: CASSGLTGADYGYTF
clone size: many; D gene: TRBD1; J gene: TRBJ2-4; V gene: TRBV6-6; CDR3 DNA: TGTGCCAGCAGTTACTCGGGACAGGACCTAGCCAAAAACATTCAGTACTTC; CDR3 protein: CASSYSGQDLAKNIQYF
clone size: many; D gene: -; J gene: TRBJ1-1; V gene: TRBV19; CDR3 DNA: TGTGCCAGTACCGACAGCATGAACACTGAAGCTTTCTTT; CDR3 protein: CASTDSMNTEAFF
clone size: many; D gene: TRBD1; J gene: TRBJ1-2; V gene: TRBV20-1; CDR3 DNA: TGCAGTGCCAACCCGACAGGGGGCGATGTGGGTCGACGCACCTTC; CDR3 protein: CSANPTGGDVGRRTF
clone size: few; D gene: -; J gene: TRBJ2-2; V gene: TRBV19; CDR3 DNA: TGTGCCAGTAGTTTCCGTACCCAGGGTCCCGGGGAGCTGTTTTTT; CDR3 protein: CASSFRTQGPGELFF
clone size: many; D gene: -; J gene: TRBJ1-4; V gene: TRBV12-3/TRBV12-4; CDR3 DNA: TGTGCCAGCCTCGACAGGACGAATGAAAAACTGTTTTTT; CDR3 protein: CASLDRTNEKLFF
clone size: -; D gene: TRBD2; J gene: TRBJ2-3; V gene: TRBV6-1; CDR3 DNA: TGTGCCAGCAGTAAACTAGCGGGAGGGCCAGTTGAAAGATATACGCAGTATTTT; CDR3 protein: CASSKLAGGPVERYTQYF
clone size: many; D gene: -; J gene: TRBJ2-7; V gene: TRBV12-3/TRBV12-4; CDR3 DNA: TGTGCCAGCAGTATAGCCCTGTACGAGCAGTACTTC; CDR3 protein: CASSIALYEQYF